Listed below are T cell receptor beta chains from one sample, sequenced in a study of Graves' ophthalmopathy and Graves' hyperthyroidism. Via MiXCR, TCRdb re-called the multiplex PCR reads, giving one row per CDR3 protein. There are 45,000 to 60,000 distinct CDR3 sequences in the sample; roughly half occur only once, and about 4.9% lies in the top ten. The sample was peripheral blood. These receptor sequences come from an adult woman with Graves' ophthalmopathy. Each CDR3 is given with its conserved first and last residue. The D gene is left open where the match is weak. The size entry is marked missing in some rows and otherwise reads once, few, many or a size class.

D,V,J,size,CDR3,DNA
.,TRBV15,TRBJ2-3,.,CATSWGPSDTRYF,TGTGCCACCAGCTGGGGACCCTCAGATACGCGGTATTTC
TRBD2,TRBV10-3,TRBJ2-1,once,CATGLAGVGYNEQFF,TGTGCTACGGGACTAGCGGGAGTCGGCTACAATGAGCAGTTCTTC
.,TRBV28,TRBJ2-5,many,CASSKQRSQETQYF,TGTGCCAGCAGTAAACAGAGATCTCAAGAGACCCAGTACTTC
.,TRBV7-2,TRBJ1-1,.,CASSFRATEAFF,TGTGCCAGCAGCTTTCGGGCGACTGAAGCTTTCTTT
.,TRBV6-6,TRBJ2-5,many,CASSQGLETQYF,TGTGCCAGCAGTCAGGGTTTGGAGACCCAGTACTTC
.,TRBV7-8,TRBJ1-6,few,CASSLRQEGDSPLHF,TGTGCCAGCAGCTTACGACAGGAGGGAGATTCACCCCTCCACTTT
TRBD2,TRBV12-3/TRBV12-4,TRBJ2-7,many,CASSSGTSPLKYF,TGTGCCAGCAGTTCCGGGACTAGTCCCCTTAAGTACTTC
.,TRBV29-1,TRBJ2-1,medium-sized,CSVEVQGNNEQFF,TGCAGCGTGGAAGTACAGGGAAACAATGAGCAGTTCTTC
TRBD1,TRBV7-2,TRBJ2-7,many,CASSRGQGETYEQYF,TGTGCCAGCAGCCGTGGACAGGGCGAAACCTACGAGCAGTACTTC
.,TRBV7-9,TRBJ1-2,once,CASSLVPGYEGYGYTF,TGTGCCAGCAGCTTAGTACCAGGGTATGAGGGCTATGGCTACACCTTC
.,TRBV5-1,TRBJ1-1,.,CASTGERGTEAFF,TGCGCCAGCACAGGGGAAAGGGGCACTGAAGCTTTCTTT
TRBD2,TRBV7-3,TRBJ2-1,many,CASSATGTSGFNEQFF,TGTGCCAGCAGCGCTACCGGGACTAGCGGGTTCAATGAGCAGTTCTTC
.,TRBV25-1,TRBJ2-2,once,CASSEFPDPKNTGELFF,TGTGCCAGCAGTGAATTCCCGGACCCTAAGAACACCGGGGAGCTGTTTTTT
.,TRBV5-8,TRBJ2-5,many,CASSLEVKGGTQYF,TGTGCCAGCAGCTTGGAGGTAAAGGGTGGAACCCAGTACTTC
.,TRBV4-1,TRBJ2-7,many,CASSKIASDAAYEQYF,TGCGCCAGCAGCAAAATAGCTTCCGACGCAGCCTACGAGCAGTACTTC
TRBD1,TRBV18,TRBJ1-2,.,CASSPPMGRGELGYTF,TGTGCCAGCTCACCACCGATGGGCAGGGGGGAACTGGGCTACACCTTC
TRBD1,TRBV6-5,TRBJ1-6,many,CASSSSRQGGKNSPLHF,TGTGCCAGCAGTTCCTCGAGACAGGGAGGAAAGAATTCACCCCTCCACTTT
.,TRBV5-8,TRBJ2-1,many,CASSLETSNNEQFF,TGTGCCAGCAGCTTGGAGACAAGTAACAATGAGCAGTTCTTC
.,TRBV28,TRBJ2-2,.,CASSSGELFF,TGTGCCAGCAGTTCAGGGGAGCTGTTTTTT
.,TRBV25-1,TRBJ2-7,.,CASSFYICSAKSGLAGTEQYF,.
.,TRBV10-3,TRBJ2-6,.,CAISERTGGANVLTF,TGTGCCATCAGTGAGCGCACAGGGGGGGCCAACGTCCTGACTTTC
.,TRBV24-1,TRBJ2-1,.,CAISYNEQFF,TGTGCCATCTCCTACAATGAGCAGTTCTTC
.,TRBV29-1,TRBJ1-2,few,CSVVDRRYGYTF,TGCAGCGTTGTAGACAGGCGCTATGGCTACACCTTC
.,TRBV6-1,TRBJ2-3,many,CASRASPNTDTQYF,TGTGCCAGCAGGGCTAGTCCCAACACAGATACGCAGTATTTT
TRBD2,TRBV29-1,TRBJ2-7,.,CSVTSGRGEQYF,TGCAGCGTTACTAGCGGGAGGGGCGAGCAGTACTTC
TRBD1,TRBV7-6,TRBJ2-7,many,CASSLGGDRSEQYF,TGTGCCAGCAGCTTAGGGGGGGACAGGTCGGAGCAGTACTTC
TRBD1,TRBV7-2,TRBJ2-1,.,CASSSPGQGYNEQFF,TGTGCCAGCAGCTCCCCGGGACAGGGGTACAATGAGCAGTTCTTC
TRBD2,TRBV7-2,TRBJ2-2,many,CASSFIAGMVGRAGELFF,TGTGCCAGCAGCTTTATAGCGGGAATGGTAGGCAGGGCCGGGGAGCTGTTTTTT
TRBD2,TRBV2,TRBJ2-1,many,CASSIPRGLAVYNEQFF,TGTGCCAGCAGTATCCCCCGAGGGCTAGCGGTCTACAATGAGCAGTTCTTC